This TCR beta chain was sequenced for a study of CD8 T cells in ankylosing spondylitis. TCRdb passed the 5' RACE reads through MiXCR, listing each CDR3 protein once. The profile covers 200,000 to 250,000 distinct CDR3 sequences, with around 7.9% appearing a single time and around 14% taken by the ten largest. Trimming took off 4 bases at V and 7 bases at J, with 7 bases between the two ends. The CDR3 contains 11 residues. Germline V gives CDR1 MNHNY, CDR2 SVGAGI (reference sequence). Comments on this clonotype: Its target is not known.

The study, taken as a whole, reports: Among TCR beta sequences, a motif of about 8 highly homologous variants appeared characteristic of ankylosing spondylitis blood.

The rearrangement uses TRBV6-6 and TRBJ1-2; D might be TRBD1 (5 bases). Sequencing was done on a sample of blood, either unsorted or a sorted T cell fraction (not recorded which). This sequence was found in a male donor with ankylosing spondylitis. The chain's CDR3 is CASSFRVGYTF. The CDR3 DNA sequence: TGTGCCAGCAGTTTCAGGGTTGGCTACACCTTC.